These 4 T cell receptor beta chains were sequenced from one sample in a study of blood T cell repertoires in COVID-19. Repertoires were generated with immunoSEQ multiplex PCR, while TCRdb's copy carries only in-frame clones and drops some. The table records 310,000 or so clones, approximately 88% of them present only once. Sequencing was carried out using PBMCs or T cells enriched from blood (not recorded which). Receptor source: a woman aged 40-49 years who had recovered from COVID-19.

This chain joins TRBV2 and TRBJ2-5; TRBD1 aligns across 12 bases. Germline-derived CDR1 and CDR2 are SNHLY and FYNNEI. This CDR3 contains 15 residues. The V segment lost 7 bases and the J segment 9 bases; nucleotides outside the gene matches: 12. CDR3 sequence: CASTGTGGGSGAQYF. The DNA of the CDR3 is TGTGCCAGCACTGGGACAGGGGGCGGTTCCGGGGCCCAGTACTTC.

CDR3 protein: CASSLASGGSYNEQFF. The CDR3 nucleotides read TGTGCCAGCAGTTTAGCTAGCGGAGGCTCCTACAATGAGCAGTTCTTC. The chain couples TRBV6-2 or TRBV6-3 to TRBJ2-1; TRBD2 agrees at 7 bases. V lost 4 bases and J lost 0; bases outside the gene matches: 6. Germline-derived CDR1 and CDR2 are MNHEY and SVGEGT. This CDR3 has 16 amino acids.

V is TRBV27 and J is TRBJ1-1, with 7 bases lining up with TRBD1. V shed 4 bases, J shed 6 bases, and the junction held 8 bases outside the gene matches. Germline V gene sequence: CDR1 MNHEY, CDR2 SMNVEV (reference sequence). The CDR3 runs to 14 residues. This chain's CDR3 is CASSSQGRRAEAFF. DNA of the CDR3: TGTGCCAGCAGTTCACAGGGGCGGAGGGCTGAAGCTTTCTTT.

This chain connects TRBV28 to TRBJ2-3, with a weak D call TRBD2 (6 bases). The V gene's germline CDR1 is MDHEN and CDR2 SYDVKM. Trimming stripped 4 bases from V and 0 bases from J, with 11 bases between. The CDR3 is made up of 15 amino acids. CDR3 nucleotides: TGTGCCAGCAGTTCGGACGGGACTAGCACAGATACGCAGTATTTT. It translates to CASSSDGTSTDTQYF.